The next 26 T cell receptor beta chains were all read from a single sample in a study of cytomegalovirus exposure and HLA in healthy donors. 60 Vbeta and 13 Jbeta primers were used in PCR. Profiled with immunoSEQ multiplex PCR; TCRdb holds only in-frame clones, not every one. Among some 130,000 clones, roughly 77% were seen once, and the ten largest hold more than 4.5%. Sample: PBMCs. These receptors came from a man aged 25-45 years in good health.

DNA of the CDR3: TGTGCCAGTAGTGACCGAGGGGGAAGCACAGATACGCAGTATTTT. Protein sequence: CASSDRGGSTDTQYF. This chain uses TRBV19 with TRBJ2-3, with a tentative D call TRBD1 (6 bases). Trimming removed 5 bases at V and 0 bases at J, with 12 bases between. This CDR3 region has 15 residues. CDR1 is LNHDA and CDR2 is SQIVND in the germline V gene (reference sequence). The variable domain in full, completed from reference TRBV19 and TRBJ2-3, reads DGGITQSPKYLFRKEGQNVTLSCEQNLNHDAMYWYRQDPGQGLRLIYYSQIVNDFQKGDIAEGYSVSREKKESFPLTVTSAQKNPTAFYLCASSDRGGSTDTQYFGPGTRLTVL.

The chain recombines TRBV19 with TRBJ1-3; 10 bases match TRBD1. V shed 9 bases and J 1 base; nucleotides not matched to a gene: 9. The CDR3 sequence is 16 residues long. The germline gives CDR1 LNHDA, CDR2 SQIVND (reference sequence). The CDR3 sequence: CASLPGQGRSGNTIYF. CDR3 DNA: TGTGCCAGCTTACCGGGACAGGGGAGATCTGGAAACACCATATATTTT.

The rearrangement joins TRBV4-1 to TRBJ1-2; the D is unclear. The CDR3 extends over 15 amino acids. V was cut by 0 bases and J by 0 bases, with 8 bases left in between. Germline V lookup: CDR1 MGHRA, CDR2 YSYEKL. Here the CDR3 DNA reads TGCGCCAGCAGCCAAGACCGGTCGACTAACTATGGCTACACCTTC. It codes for CASSQDRSTNYGYTF.

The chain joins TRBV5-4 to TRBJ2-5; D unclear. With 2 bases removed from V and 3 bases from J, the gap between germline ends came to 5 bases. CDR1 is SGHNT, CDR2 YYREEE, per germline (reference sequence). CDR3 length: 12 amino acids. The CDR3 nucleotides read TGTGCCAGCAGCTTCCGGGAAGAGACCCAGTACTTC. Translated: CASSFREETQYF.

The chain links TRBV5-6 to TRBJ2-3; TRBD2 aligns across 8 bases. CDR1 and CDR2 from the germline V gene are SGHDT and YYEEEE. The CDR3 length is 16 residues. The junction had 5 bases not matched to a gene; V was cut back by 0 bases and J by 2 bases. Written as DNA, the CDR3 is TGTGCCAGCAGCTTGGATAGCGGGACGTACACAGATACGCAGTATTTT. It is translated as CASSLDSGTYTDTQYF. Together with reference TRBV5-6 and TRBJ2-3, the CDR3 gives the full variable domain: DAGVTQSPTHLIKTRGQQVTLRCSPKSGHDTVSWYQQALGQGPQFIFQYYEEEERQRGNFPDRFSGHQFPNYSSELNVNALLLGDSALYLCASSLDSGTYTDTQYFGPGTRLTVL.

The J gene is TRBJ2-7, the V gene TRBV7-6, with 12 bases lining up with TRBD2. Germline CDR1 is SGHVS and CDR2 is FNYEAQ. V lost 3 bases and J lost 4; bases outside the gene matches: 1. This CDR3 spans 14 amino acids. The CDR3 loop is CASSFLAGGYEQYF. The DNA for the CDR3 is TGTGCCAGCAGCTTCCTAGCGGGAGGGTACGAGCAGTACTTC.

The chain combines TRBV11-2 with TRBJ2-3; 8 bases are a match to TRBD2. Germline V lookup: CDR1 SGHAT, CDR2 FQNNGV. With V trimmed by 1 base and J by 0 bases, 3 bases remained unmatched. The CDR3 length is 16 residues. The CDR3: CASSLVPSGSTDTQYF. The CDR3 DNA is TGTGCCAGCAGCTTAGTCCCTAGCGGGAGCACAGATACGCAGTATTTT. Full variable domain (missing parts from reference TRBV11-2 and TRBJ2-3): EAGVAQSPRYKIIEKRQSVAFWCNPISGHATLYWYQQILGQGPKLLIQFQNNGVVDDSQLPKDRFSAERLKGVDSTLKIQPAKLEDSAVYLCASSLVPSGSTDTQYFGPGTRLTVL.

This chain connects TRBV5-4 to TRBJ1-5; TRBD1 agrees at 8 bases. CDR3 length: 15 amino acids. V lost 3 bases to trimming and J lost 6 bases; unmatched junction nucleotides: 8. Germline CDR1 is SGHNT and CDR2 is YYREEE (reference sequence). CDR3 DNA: TGTGCCAGCAGCTCGGGGACAGGCTTGGGTCAGCCCCAGCATTTT. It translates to CASSSGTGLGQPQHF.

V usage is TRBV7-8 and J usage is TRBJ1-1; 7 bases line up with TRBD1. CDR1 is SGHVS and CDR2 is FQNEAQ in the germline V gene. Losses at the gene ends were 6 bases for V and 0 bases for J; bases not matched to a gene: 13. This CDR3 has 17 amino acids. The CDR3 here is CASRPLGTVHMNTEAFF. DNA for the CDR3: TGTGCCAGCAGGCCGTTGGGGACAGTCCACATGAACACTGAAGCTTTCTTT.

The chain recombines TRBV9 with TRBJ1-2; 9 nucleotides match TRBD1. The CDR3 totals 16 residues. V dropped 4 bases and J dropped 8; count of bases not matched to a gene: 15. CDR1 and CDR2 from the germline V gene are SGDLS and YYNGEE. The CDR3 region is CASSPGQGLDSRGYTF. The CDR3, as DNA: TGTGCCAGCAGCCCTGGACAGGGGCTGGATTCTAGGGGCTACACCTTC.

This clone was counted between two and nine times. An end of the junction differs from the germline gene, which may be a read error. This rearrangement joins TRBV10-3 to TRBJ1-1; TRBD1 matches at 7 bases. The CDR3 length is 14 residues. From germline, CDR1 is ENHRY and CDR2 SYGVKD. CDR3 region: CASSAQTGITEAFF. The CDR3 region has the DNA TGTGCCAGCAGTGCGCAGACAGGGATCACTGAAGCTTTCTTT.

The CDR3 loop is CASSLEGSSSYEQYF. The CDR3 bases are TGTGCCAGCAGTTTGGAGGGATCCTCTTCCTACGAGCAGTACTTC. The gene calls are TRBV6-5 and TRBJ2-7; TRBD2 might be the D (6 bases). V was shortened by 4 bases and J by 1 base, with 14 bases between the two germline ends. This CDR3 contains 15 residues. Per germline, CDR1 MNHEY and CDR2 SVGAGI.

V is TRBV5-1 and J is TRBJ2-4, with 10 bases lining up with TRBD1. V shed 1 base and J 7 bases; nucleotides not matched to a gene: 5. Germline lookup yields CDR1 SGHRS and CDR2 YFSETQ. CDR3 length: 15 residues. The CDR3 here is CASSLQGTGANIQYF. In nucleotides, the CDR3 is TGCGCCAGCAGCTTGCAGGGGACAGGGGCCAACATTCAGTACTTC.

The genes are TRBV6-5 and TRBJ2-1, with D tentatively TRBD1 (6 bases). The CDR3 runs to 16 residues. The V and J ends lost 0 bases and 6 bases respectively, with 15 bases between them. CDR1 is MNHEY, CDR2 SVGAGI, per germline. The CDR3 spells CASSYSGHQGGNEQFF. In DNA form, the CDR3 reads TGTGCCAGCAGTTACTCGGGCCACCAAGGGGGCAATGAGCAGTTCTTC.

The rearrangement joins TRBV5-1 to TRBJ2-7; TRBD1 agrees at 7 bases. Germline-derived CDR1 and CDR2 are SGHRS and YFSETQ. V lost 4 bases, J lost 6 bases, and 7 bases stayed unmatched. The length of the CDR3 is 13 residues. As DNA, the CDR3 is TGCGCCAGCAGCCCCCAGACAGGGACCGAGCAGTACTTC. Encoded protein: CASSPQTGTEQYF.

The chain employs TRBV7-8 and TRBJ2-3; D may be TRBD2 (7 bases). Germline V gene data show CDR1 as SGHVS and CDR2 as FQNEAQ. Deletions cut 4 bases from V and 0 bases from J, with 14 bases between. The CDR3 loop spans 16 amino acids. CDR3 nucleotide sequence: TGTGCCAGCAGCTCTATAGGGGGGGGGAGCACAGATACGCAGTATTTT. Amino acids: CASSSIGGGSTDTQYF.

The DNA of the CDR3 is TGCGCCAGCAGCTTGTGGCCACCGGGGGTGGTAGGGAACACTGAAGCTTTCTTT. Its translation: CASSLWPPGVVGNTEAFF. The chain links TRBV5-1 to TRBJ1-1; weak D call: TRBD1 (5 bases). This CDR3 region has 18 residues. Trimming removed 1 base from V and 1 base from J, with 20 bases in between. CDR1 is SGHRS, CDR2 YFSETQ, per germline.

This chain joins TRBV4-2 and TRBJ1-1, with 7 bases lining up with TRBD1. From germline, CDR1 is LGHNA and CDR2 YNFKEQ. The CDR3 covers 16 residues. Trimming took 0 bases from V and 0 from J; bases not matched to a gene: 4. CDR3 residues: CASSQEQGWMNTEAFF. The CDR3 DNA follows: TGTGCCAGCAGCCAAGAACAGGGGTGGATGAACACTGAAGCTTTCTTT.

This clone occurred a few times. CDR3 nucleotide sequence: TGTGCCAGCAGTTTGAGGGCGGCTGAAGCTTTCTTT. Translation: CASSLRAAEAFF. The chain is built from TRBV28 and TRBJ1-1; D remains ambiguous. V was trimmed by 3 bases and J by 6 bases, leaving 8 bases between them. In germline, CDR1 is MDHEN, CDR2 SYDVKM. The CDR3 totals 12 residues.

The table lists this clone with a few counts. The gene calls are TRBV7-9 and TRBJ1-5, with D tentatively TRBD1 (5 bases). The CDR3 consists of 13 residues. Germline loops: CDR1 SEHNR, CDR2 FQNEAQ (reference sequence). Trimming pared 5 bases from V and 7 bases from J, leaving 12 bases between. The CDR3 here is CASSAGLGQPQHF. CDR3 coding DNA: TGTGCCAGCAGCGCAGGGTTGGGGCAGCCCCAGCATTTT.

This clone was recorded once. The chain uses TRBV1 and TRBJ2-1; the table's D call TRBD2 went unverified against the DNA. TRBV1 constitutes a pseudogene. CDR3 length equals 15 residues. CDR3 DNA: TGCACCAGCAGCAGAGAGGGACTAGCAGGCAATGAGCAGTTCTTC. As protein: CTSSREGLAGNEQFF.

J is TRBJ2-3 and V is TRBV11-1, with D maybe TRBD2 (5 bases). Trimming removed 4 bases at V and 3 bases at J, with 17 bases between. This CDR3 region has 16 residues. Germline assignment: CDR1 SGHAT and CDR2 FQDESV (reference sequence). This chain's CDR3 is CASSSPRSGRTDTQYF. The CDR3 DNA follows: TGTGCCAGCAGCTCGCCCCGGTCGGGAAGGACAGATACGCAGTATTTT.

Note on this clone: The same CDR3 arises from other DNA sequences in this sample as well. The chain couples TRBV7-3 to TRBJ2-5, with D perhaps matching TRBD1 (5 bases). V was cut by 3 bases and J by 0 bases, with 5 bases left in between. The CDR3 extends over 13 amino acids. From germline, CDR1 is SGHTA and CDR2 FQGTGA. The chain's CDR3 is CASSLDNQETQYF. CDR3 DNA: TGTGCCAGCAGCTTGGACAACCAAGAGACCCAGTACTTC. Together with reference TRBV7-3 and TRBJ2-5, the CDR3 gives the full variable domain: GAGVSQTPSNKVTEKGKYVELRCDPISGHTALYWYRQSLGQGPEFLIYFQGTGAADDSGLPNDRFFAVRPEGSVSTLKIQRTERGDSAVYLCASSLDNQETQYFGPGTRLLVL.

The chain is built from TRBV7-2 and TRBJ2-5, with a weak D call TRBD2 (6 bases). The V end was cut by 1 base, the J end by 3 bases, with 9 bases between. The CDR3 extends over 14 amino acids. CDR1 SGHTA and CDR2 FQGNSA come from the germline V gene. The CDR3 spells CASSLGAGKETQYF. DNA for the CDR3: TGTGCCAGCAGCTTAGGGGCGGGAAAAGAGACCCAGTACTTC.

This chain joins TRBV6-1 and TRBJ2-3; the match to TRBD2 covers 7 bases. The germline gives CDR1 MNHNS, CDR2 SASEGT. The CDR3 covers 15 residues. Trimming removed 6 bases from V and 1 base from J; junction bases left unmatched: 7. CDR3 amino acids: CASRGTRGGTDTQYF. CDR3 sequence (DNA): TGTGCCAGCAGAGGCACACGGGGGGGCACAGATACGCAGTATTTT.

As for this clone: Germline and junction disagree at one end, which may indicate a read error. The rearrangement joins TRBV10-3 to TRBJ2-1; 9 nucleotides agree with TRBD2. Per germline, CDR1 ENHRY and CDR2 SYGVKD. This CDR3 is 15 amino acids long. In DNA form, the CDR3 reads TGTGCCATCAATGAGGGACTAGCCTTCTACAATGAGCAGTTCTTC. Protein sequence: CAINEGLAFYNEQFF.